Sequencing of this TCR beta chain was carried out in a study of CD8 T cells in ankylosing spondylitis. V gave up 4 bases and J gave up 0 bases, with 14 bases separating them. This CDR3 is built from 17 residues. Germline V gives CDR1 SGHRS, CDR2 YFSETQ. TCRdb independently ran MiXCR on the 5' RACE reads; one entry per CDR3 protein. The table shows about 240,000 distinct CDR3 sequences, with about 10% occurring only once. There are many counts of this clonotype. Sequencing input: blood, either unsorted or a sorted T cell fraction (not recorded which). This chain links TRBV5-1 with TRBJ1-6; D uncertain. The receptor was derived from a male donor with ankylosing spondylitis or in good health (not recorded which). The CDR3 DNA sequence: TGCGCCAGCAGCCGTGAGACCTCTAGCTCCTATAATTCACCCCTCCACTTT. Translation gives CASSRETSSSYNSPLHF.